Below are 17 T cell receptor beta chains sequenced from a single sample in a study of molecular identifiers for immune sequencing clone quantification. TCRdb recomputed calls from the PCR reads with MiXCR, one row per CDR3 protein. Of around 40,000 distinct CDR3 sequences in the sample, about 19% are singletons; the top ten hold under 1.3%. Sequenced sample: naive CD8+ T cells from blood, with Jurkat cell RNA spiked in. Described subset: FACS-sorted CD8+CD4-CCR7+CD45RA+ naive T cells. The receptor set was obtained from a human donor in good health. Some libraries in this study had Jurkat cell RNA spiked in.

This clonotype was seen at least ten times. The CDR3: CATLADRSYEQYF. As DNA, the CDR3 is TGTGCCACCCTAGCCGACAGGTCCTACGAGCAGTACTTC. This chain links TRBV27 with TRBJ2-7; possibly TRBD1 for D (6 bases). Germline loops: CDR1 MNHEY, CDR2 SMNVEV (reference sequence). The CDR3 is 13 amino acids. Trimming stripped 10 bases from V and 1 base from J, with 14 bases between.

This clonotype has at least ten counts. The V and J genes are TRBV5-1 and TRBJ2-5; TRBD1 matches 7 bases. The CDR3 is 15 residues long. J gave up 4 bases and V 0 bases, and 6 bases lay outside the gene matches. CDR1 is SGHRS, CDR2 YFSETQ, per germline. Written as DNA, the CDR3 is TGCGCCAGCAGCTTGGGAGGGGGCCAGGGAGAGACCCAGTACTTC. It codes for CASSLGGGQGETQYF.

A note on this clonotype: Relative to the germline gene, one junction end is altered; a read error may explain this. The chain joins TRBV4-1 to TRBJ2-3; unclear D gene. In germline, CDR1 is MGHRA, CDR2 YSYEKL. The CDR3 has 14 amino acids. CDR3 bases: TGCGCCGGCAGCGACCGGATCCCCCCAGATACGCGGTATTTT. Its protein is CAGSDRIPPDTRYF.

In its sample, this clonotype was seen many times. This chain uses TRBV20-1 with TRBJ2-7, with 9 bases fitting TRBD1. Losses at the gene ends were 1 base for V and 4 bases for J; bases not matched to a gene: 5. The CDR3 consists of 14 residues. Germline assignment: CDR1 DFQATT and CDR2 SNEGSKA (reference sequence). The CDR3 is CSARAGTGKYEQYF. CDR3 bases: TGCAGTGCTAGAGCCGGGACAGGGAAGTACGAGCAGTACTTC.

V is TRBV14 and J is TRBJ2-2; 11 nucleotides match TRBD2. Germline V gene sequence: CDR1 SGHDN, CDR2 FVKESK. There are 17 residues in the CDR3. Unmatched junction bases numbered 11, after V lost 4 bases and J lost 7 bases. The CDR3 is CASSRYIAGGPGGELFF. CDR3 nucleotide sequence: TGTGCCAGCAGCCGATATATAGCGGGAGGGCCTGGCGGGGAGCTGTTTTTT.

This clonotype was recorded many times. V is TRBV29-1 and J is TRBJ1-1, with TRBD1 as a possible D gene (5 bases). Germline V gene lookup returns CDR1 SQVTM and CDR2 ANQGSEA. Trimming cost V 6 bases and J 4 bases, with 18 bases left between them. CDR3 length equals 14 residues. CDR3 DNA: TGCAGCGTCTCCGGGACCCTCTGGGGCACTGAAGCTTTCTTT. The encoded protein is CSVSGTLWGTEAFF.

In this sample, this clonotype turned up many times. This chain joins TRBV21-1 and TRBJ2-7; the table's D gene call, TRBD2, was not cross checked with the DNA. TRBV21-1 represents a pseudogene. The CDR3 has 16 amino acids. DNA of the CDR3: TGTGCCAGCAGCGTACCTAGCGGGGGGCCCTCCTACGAGCAGTACTTC. Translating gives CASSVPSGGPSYEQYF.

There are many counts of this clonotype. The chain is built from TRBV10-2 and TRBJ2-7; no clear D. The V gene's germline CDR1 is WSHSY and CDR2 SAAADI. V shed 0 bases and J shed 4 bases, with 4 bases lying between them. This CDR3 contains 12 residues. Written as DNA, the CDR3 is TGCGCCAGCAGTGAGTCTAGTTACGAGCAGTACTTC. This translates into CASSESSYEQYF.

In its sample, this clonotype was seen many times. The CDR3: CASGLVGGSPDTQYF. CDR3 sequence (DNA): TGTGCTAGTGGTTTGGTAGGTGGGAGCCCAGATACGCAGTATTTT. This rearrangement joins TRBV12-5 to TRBJ2-3, with a tentative D call TRBD2 (5 bases). The length of the CDR3 is 15 residues. The V gene's germline CDR1 is LGHNT and CDR2 FRNRAP. The V end lost 0 bases, the J end lost 4 bases, and 11 bases lay between the germline ends.

This clonotype was recorded many times. The chain combines TRBV29-1 with TRBJ2-3; 11 nucleotides line up with TRBD2. The CDR3 runs 16 residues. Looked up from germline, CDR1 is SQVTM and CDR2 is ANQGSEA. With V trimmed by 2 bases and J by 2 bases, 6 bases remained unmatched. CDR3 region: CSVESTSGIPTDTQYF. The CDR3 DNA reads TGCAGCGTTGAATCGACTAGCGGGATCCCCACAGATACGCAGTATTTT.

This clonotype was counted at least ten times. The J gene is TRBJ2-1, the V gene TRBV7-2; D is ambiguous. The CDR3 has 15 amino acids. The V gene lost 4 bases and the J gene lost 5 bases, with 15 bases spanning the gap. Germline V lookup: CDR1 SGHTA, CDR2 FQGNSA. CDR3 nucleotide sequence: TGTGCCAGCAGCTCACTTGGGTCGAGCAACAATGAGCAGTTCTTC. Protein: CASSSLGSSNNEQFF.

Of note for this clonotype: Just one base apart from a much larger clone, this may be a read error. The chain recombines TRBV27 with TRBJ2-7; D is uncertain. The CDR3 contains 12 residues. CDR1 is MNHEY and CDR2 is SMNVEV in the germline V gene (reference sequence). The CDR3 loop reads CASSSRSDEQYF. Here the CDR3 DNA reads TGTGCCAGCAGTTCCCGCTCCGACGAGCAGTACTTC.

This chain links TRBV20-1 with TRBJ2-7; D possibly uses TRBD1 or TRBD2 (5 bases each). The CDR3 sequence is 16 residues long. Germline CDR1 is DFQATT and CDR2 is SNEGSKA (reference sequence). Deletions cut 1 base from V and 0 bases from J, with 16 bases between. CDR3 residues: CSARVRRDASSYEQYF. CDR3 sequence (DNA): TGCAGTGCTAGAGTCCGACGGGACGCGAGCTCCTACGAGCAGTACTTC.

At least ten counts were recorded for this clonotype. The V call is TRBV6-2 or TRBV6-3, the J call TRBJ1-1, with no clear D. The germline V gene encodes CDR1 MNHEY and CDR2 SVGEGT. The CDR3 has 13 residues. V was clipped by 3 bases and J by 5 bases, with 10 bases between them. The CDR3 loop is CASSYLLSTEAFF. CDR3 coding DNA: TGTGCCAGCAGTTATCTCTTGAGTACTGAAGCTTTCTTT.

The chain couples TRBV28 to TRBJ1-2; 7 positions agree with TRBD1. The CDR3 has 16 amino acids. Germline loops: CDR1 MDHEN, CDR2 SYDVKM. V lost 5 bases and J lost 2; bases outside the gene matches: 11. The CDR3 loop reads CASSPQGIDTNYGYTF. The CDR3 DNA reads TGTGCCAGCAGTCCACAGGGGATAGACACAAACTATGGCTACACCTTC.

This clonotype has a count of ten or more. This chain joins TRBV12-3 or TRBV12-4 and TRBJ1-1; 9 nucleotides line up with TRBD1. This CDR3 is built from 15 residues. The ends lost 2 bases at V and 3 bases at J; junction bases unmatched: 4. In nucleotides, the CDR3 is TGTGCCAGCAGTTTAAACAGGGGGCGCGACACTGAAGCTTTCTTT. Translating it yields CASSLNRGRDTEAFF.

This clonotype was seen ten or more times. This chain uses TRBV20-1 with TRBJ2-6, with 14 nucleotides matching TRBD2. This CDR3 has 19 amino acids. Trimming at V came to 2 bases and at J to 4 bases, leaving 10 bases not matched to a gene. Germline-derived CDR1 and CDR2 are DFQATT and SNEGSKA (reference sequence). The CDR3 region has the DNA TGCAGTGCTAGATTCCTCGGGACTAGCGGGAGTGGAGGGGCCAACGTCCTGACTTTC. It yields the protein CSARFLGTSGSGGANVLTF.